Reported below is one T cell receptor beta chain. One end of the junction fails to match germline, which may point to a read error. This sample was taken from a study of Graves' ophthalmopathy and Graves' hyperthyroidism. Scientists amplified the TCR beta CDR3 regions from RNA transcripts. Investigators did first-round RT-PCR with HTBI primers, then second-round multiplex PCR. One entry per CDR3 protein, called by TCRdb with MiXCR from the multiplex PCR reads. Of 660,000 or so distinct CDR3 sequences in the sample, roughly 41% were seen once. The CDR3 is 13 amino acids. The receptor was derived from an adult man with Graves' ophthalmopathy. The sequencing input was peripheral blood. V is TRBV12-3 or TRBV12-4 and J is TRBJ1-2; 10 nucleotides agree with TRBD1. CDR3 DNA sequence: TGTGCCAGCAGCCCGACAGGGGGCGCTTTTCCCGGGTTC. Translating gives CASSPTGGAFPGF.